This T cell receptor beta chain emerged from a study of OX40 agonist ivuxolimab in advanced cancers. Prior autoimmune disease or systemic immunosuppression barred patients. This clone appeared a few times. Libraries were prepared by immunoSEQ multiplex PCR; TCRdb keeps only in-frame clonotypes and omits some of them. The sample lists tens of thousands of clones, approximately 89% seen once, with more than 15% in the top ten. This TCR derives from an adult with an advanced solid tumor such as melanoma, head and neck, liver or kidney cancer. Sequences were derived from CD4+ or CD8+ T cells sorted from blood, sampled in a trial of the OX40 agonist ivuxolimab.

The chain's CDR3 is CASSLRGNEQYF. Written as DNA, the CDR3 is TGTGCCAGCAGCTTAAGGGGCAACGAGCAGTACTTC. V is TRBV7-9 and J is TRBJ2-7; a possible D gene is TRBD1 (5 bases). Trimming cost V 2 bases and J 5 bases, with 7 bases left between them. CDR3 length: 12 amino acids. Germline V CDR1 and CDR2: SEHNR, FQNEAQ (reference sequence).